Shown below are 3 T cell receptor beta chains from a single sample sequenced in a study of blood T cell repertoires in COVID-19. Produced via immunoSEQ multiplex PCR; TCRdb's table is partial and in-frame only. The sample holds roughly 90,000 clones, roughly 80% seen once. Specimen: peripheral blood. These receptors were collected from a woman older than 75 with active or convalescent COVID-19.

V and J are TRBV28 and TRBJ2-5, with D tentatively TRBD2 (6 bases). Per germline, CDR1 MDHEN and CDR2 SYDVKM. The ends were cut back, 7 bases at V and 8 bases at J, with 17 bases in the middle. This CDR3 has 13 amino acids. CDR3 DNA: TGTGCCAGCATACGCCTGGGACTCTTAACCCAGTACTTC. Amino acids: CASIRLGLLTQYF.

This rearrangement joins TRBV29-1 to TRBJ2-3, with D unresolved. Trimming shortened V by 1 base and J by 2 bases, and 10 bases separated the two germline ends. This CDR3 spans 14 amino acids. CDR1 SQVTM and CDR2 ANQGSEA come from the germline V gene. This CDR3 is CSVEAPGFTDTQYF. CDR3 nucleotides: TGCAGCGTTGAAGCCCCGGGTTTCACAGATACGCAGTATTTT.

This sequence joins TRBV7-9 and TRBJ2-7, with TRBD2 matching 8 bases. CDR1 SEHNR and CDR2 FQNEAQ come from the germline V gene (reference sequence). Unmatched junction bases numbered 5, after V lost 1 base and J lost 0 bases. The CDR3 has 16 amino acids. The CDR3 DNA reads as TGTGCCAGCAGCTTAGGCTCTAGCGGGTACTCCTACGAGCAGTACTTC. Translation: CASSLGSSGYSYEQYF.